The following is a T cell receptor beta chain sequence with its context. Its target is not known. The record originates from a study of cytomegalovirus exposure and HLA in healthy donors. Whole-study results and caveats: Researchers reported that three CMV-associated chains were confirmed in vitro as CMV antigen-specific. The classifier reportedly diagnosed cytomegalovirus status with high specificity and sensitivity. Within the roughly 120 validation repertoires, first-cohort TCR clusters tended to co-occur, according to a later analysis. 164 TCR beta chains were listed as cytomegalovirus-associated.

Using immunoSEQ multiplex PCR, the repertoire was profiled, and TCRdb retains in-frame clones only, with some absent. This table has 150,000 to 200,000 clones, 81% appearing once. This receptor was obtained from a woman in her twenties or thirties in good health and CMV-seronegative. The sequencing input was PBMCs.

The CDR3 is CASSLSGANVLTF. DNA of the CDR3: TGTGCCAGCAGCCTTTCAGGGGCCAACGTCCTGACTTTC. The chain carries TRBV14 and TRBJ2-6; no clear D. The CDR3 has 13 residues. Germline V gene data show CDR1 as SGHDN and CDR2 as FVKESK. Trimming removed 4 bases from V and 4 bases from J, with 5 bases in between.